This TCR beta chain was sequenced during a study of spatial heterogeneity in lung cancer. Time point described: sample taken at primary tumor resection. This clonotype appeared a few times. TCRdb ran MiXCR on the 5' RACE reads and lists one entry per CDR3 protein. This sample has tens of thousands of distinct CDR3 sequences; more than 10% occur once, and the top ten carry roughly two fifths. Trimming shortened V by 0 bases and J by 5 bases, and 12 bases separated the two germline ends. Germline V gives CDR1 SGHRS, CDR2 YFSETQ. This CDR3 spans 14 amino acids. This sequence joins TRBV5-1 and TRBJ2-7; D unclear. The sequences come from PBMCs, collected at surgery. This clonotype was obtained from a male donor with early-stage non-small cell lung cancer. The CDR3 DNA sequence: TGCGCCAGCAGCTTGGGGGCCGGGTCAAACGAGCAGTACTTC. Translating gives CASSLGAGSNEQYF.